The clone carrying this TCR beta chain has a single count. This sample was included in a study of cytomegalovirus exposure and HLA in healthy donors. Germline V gene sequence: CDR1 SNHLY, CDR2 FYNNEI. V lost 6 bases, J lost 4 bases, and 4 bases stayed unmatched. The CDR3 runs 13 residues. Primers included in the PCR were 60 Vbeta and 13 Jbeta primers. Profiled with immunoSEQ multiplex PCR; TCRdb holds only in-frame clones, not every one. Seen here are about 130,000 clones, 80% observed once, and the top ten hold 2% to 2.5%. The chain couples TRBV2 to TRBJ1-2; 8 bases agree with TRBD1. This sequence originates from a young man in good health and CMV-seronegative. The sequenced sample was PBMCs. The CDR3 DNA sequence: TGTGCCAGCAGCTTCGGACAGGGCTATGGCTACACCTTC. Protein: CASSFGQGYGYTF.